The 20 T cell receptor beta chains below come from one sample, sequenced in a study of T cell responses to AZD1222 COVID-19 vaccine. Clones were read by immunoSEQ multiplex PCR, and TCRdb kept only the in-frame ones, dropping some. This sample yields 73,000 or so clones, of which around three quarters are seen a single time; about 46% belongs to the top ten. The sequencing used peripheral blood, collected 28 days after the second AZD1222 dose. Source of these receptors: an adult who received the AZD1222 COVID-19 vaccine.

The V and J genes are TRBV28 and TRBJ2-1, with 8 bases that match TRBD2. J lost 4 bases, V lost 6 bases, and 8 bases had no gene match. The CDR3 loop spans 15 amino acids. The germline V gene has CDR1 MDHEN and CDR2 SYDVKM. In DNA, the CDR3 is TGTGCCAGCAGATTCCCCGGGGGGGCATACAATGAGCAGTTCTTC. It yields the protein CASRFPGGAYNEQFF.

The V call is TRBV28, the J call TRBJ2-5; D is possibly TRBD2 (5 bases). The CDR3 sequence is 12 residues long. CDR1 and CDR2 from the germline V gene are MDHEN and SYDVKM. With 8 bases removed from V and 2 bases from J, the gap between germline ends came to 9 bases. Written as DNA, the CDR3 is TGTGCCAGCTCCCGGGGACAAGAGACCCAGTACTTC. This gives the protein CASSRGQETQYF.

Comments on this clone: The same CDR3 is also encoded by other DNA sequences in this sample. V usage is TRBV28 and J usage is TRBJ2-5; no clear D. The CDR3 totals 12 residues. The V and J ends lost 1 base and 4 bases respectively, with 4 bases between them. Per the germline V gene, CDR1 is MDHEN and CDR2 is SYDVKM. CDR3 region: CASSLSAETQYF. The CDR3 coding sequence is TGTGCCAGCAGTTTATCCGCAGAGACCCAGTACTTC. Based on the CDR3 plus reference TRBV28 and TRBJ2-5, the full variable domain is DVKVTQSSRYLVKRTGEKVFLECVQDMDHENMFWYRQDPGLGLRLIYFSYDVKMKEKGDIPEGYSVSREKKERFSLILESASTNQTSMYLCASSLSAETQYFGPGTRLLVL.

The V gene is TRBV2, the J gene TRBJ2-5, with D perhaps TRBD2 (6 bases). Germline CDR1 and CDR2: SNHLY and FYNNEI. V dropped 2 bases and J dropped 1 base, with 8 bases sitting between them. The CDR3 loop spans 14 amino acids. The CDR3 loop reads CASSERGLQETQYF. The CDR3 nucleotides read TGTGCCAGCAGTGAACGGGGACTCCAAGAGACCCAGTACTTC.

The chain combines TRBV10-1 with TRBJ2-7; no firm D call. The CDR3 has 14 residues. With 0 bases removed from V and 2 bases from J, the gap between germline ends came to 8 bases. CDR1 and CDR2 (germline): WNHNN, SYGVQD (reference sequence). DNA for the CDR3: TGCGCCAGCAGTGAGTCTAATCCCGCCTACGAGCAGTACTTC. It translates to CASSESNPAYEQYF.

The chain is built from TRBV3-1 (or the pseudogene TRBV3-2) and TRBJ2-3; 8 bases align to TRBD1. The V gene's germline CDR1 is LGHDT and CDR2 YNNKEL (reference sequence). The CDR3 sequence is 15 residues long. With V trimmed by 5 bases and J by 3 bases, 7 bases remained unmatched. The CDR3 here is CASSYGQGRTDTQYF. In DNA form, the CDR3 reads TGTGCCAGCAGCTACGGACAGGGAAGGACAGATACGCAGTATTTT.

This clone turned up a few times. The gene calls are TRBV7-9 and TRBJ2-2, with 8 bases that match TRBD1. CDR1 SEHNR and CDR2 FQNEAQ come from the germline V gene (reference sequence). V shed 5 bases and J 4 bases; nucleotides not matched to a gene: 9. The CDR3 extends over 16 amino acids. The CDR3 region is CASSPPGDRSTGELFF. The CDR3 bases are TGTGCCAGCAGCCCCCCGGGGGACAGGTCCACCGGGGAGCTGTTTTTT.

This clone showed up just once. The rearrangement joins TRBV5-5 to TRBJ2-5; tentative D call: TRBD2 (5 bases). The ends were cut back, 2 bases at V and 6 bases at J, with 11 bases in the middle. Germline CDR1 SGHKS, CDR2 YYEKEE (reference sequence). The CDR3 length is 13 residues. DNA for the CDR3: TGTGCCAGCAGCTTCGAGGGTTCACAGACCCAGTACTTC. Translated: CASSFEGSQTQYF.

The CDR3 reads CASSSNQGGNGYTF. The CDR3 DNA reads TGTGCCAGCAGTTCAAACCAGGGAGGGAATGGCTACACCTTC. The chain recombines TRBV6-5 with TRBJ1-2; possibly TRBD1 for D (5 bases). This CDR3 is built from 14 residues. V shed 4 bases and J shed 6 bases, with 15 bases lying between them. CDR1 is MNHEY and CDR2 is SVGAGI in the germline V gene.

The rearrangement joins TRBV29-1 to TRBJ1-3; 7 nucleotides align to TRBD1. The CDR3 covers 13 residues. Germline V gives CDR1 SQVTM, CDR2 ANQGSEA. The ends lost 6 bases at V and 2 bases at J; junction bases unmatched: 4. The CDR3 bases are TGCAGCGTCGAGACAGGGACTGGAAACACCATATATTTT. Translating it yields CSVETGTGNTIYF. Full variable domain (outside the CDR3, taken from reference TRBV29-1 and TRBJ1-3): SAVISQKPSRDICQRGTSLTIQCQVDSQVTMMFWYRQQPGQSLTLIATANQGSEATYESGFVIDKFPISRPNLTFSTLTVSNMSPEDSSIYLCSVETGTGNTIYFGEGSWLTVV.

V and J are TRBV28 and TRBJ2-1; no firm D call. The CDR3 contains 15 residues. The V end lost 7 bases, the J end lost 5 bases, and 18 bases lay between the germline ends. Germline CDR1 reads MDHEN; CDR2 reads SYDVKM. The CDR3, as DNA: TGTGCCAGCATTCCTAACTTAAACCTTGACAATGAGCAGTTCTTC. Translated, it gives CASIPNLNLDNEQFF.

This sequence joins TRBV6-5 and TRBJ2-1, with no clear D. Germline V gives CDR1 MNHEY, CDR2 SVGAGI. This CDR3 contains 14 residues. Trimming took off 6 bases at V and 6 bases at J, with 15 bases between the two ends. The CDR3 bases are TGTGCCAGCAGGCCGGCCGTACATGGCAATGAGCAGTTCTTC. It specifies CASRPAVHGNEQFF.

The V gene is TRBV19, the J gene TRBJ2-2; weak D call: TRBD2 (5 bases). The CDR3 has 16 residues. Germline CDR1 LNHDA, CDR2 SQIVND (reference sequence). V gave up 6 bases and J gave up 2 bases, with 16 bases separating them. The CDR3 DNA follows: TGTGCCAGTAGATCCCGACGGGAATACAACACCGGGGAGCTGTTTTTT. As protein: CASRSRREYNTGELFF. The full variable domain, rest sourced from reference TRBV19 and TRBJ2-2, is DGGITQSPKYLFRKEGQNVTLSCEQNLNHDAMYWYRQDPGQGLRLIYYSQIVNDFQKGDIAEGYSVSREKKESFPLTVTSAQKNPTAFYLCASRSRREYNTGELFFGEGSRLTVL.

This chain connects TRBV3-1 (or the pseudogene TRBV3-2) to TRBJ2-2, with D uncertain. V lost 5 bases to trimming and J lost 0 bases, with 4 bases between them. The CDR3 totals 13 residues. CDR1 LGHDT and CDR2 YNNKEL come from the germline V gene (reference sequence). CDR3 nucleotide sequence: TGTGCCAGCAGCTTCCCGAACACCGGGGAGCTGTTTTTT. It specifies CASSFPNTGELFF.

This chain links TRBV27 with TRBJ1-1, with D unclear. This CDR3 contains 14 residues. Trimming took 5 bases from V and 0 from J, leaving 10 bases between them. The germline V gene encodes CDR1 MNHEY and CDR2 SMNVEV (reference sequence). DNA of the CDR3: TGTGCCAGCAGTCCGATGGACGTGAACACTGAAGCTTTCTTT. This sequence encodes CASSPMDVNTEAFF.

V gene TRBV6-5 combines with J gene TRBJ1-5, with 7 bases matching TRBD1. Germline V CDR1 and CDR2: MNHEY, SVGAGI. V shed 7 bases, J shed 6 bases, and the junction held 9 bases outside the gene matches. The CDR3 is 14 residues long. The CDR3 spells CASTDRASSQPQHF. CDR3 in DNA: TGTGCCAGCACCGACAGGGCCTCAAGTCAGCCCCAGCATTTT.

The J gene is TRBJ1-2, the V gene TRBV19, with D uncertain. The CDR3 has 15 amino acids. V was shortened by 4 bases and J by 3 bases, with 15 bases between the two germline ends. Germline values: CDR1 LNHDA, CDR2 SQIVND (reference sequence). CDR3 DNA sequence: TGTGCCAGTAGTACCCCTTCAGGCTCATACTATGGCTACACCTTC. As protein: CASSTPSGSYYGYTF.

The rearrangement joins TRBV28 to TRBJ1-2; D possibly corresponds to TRBD1 (6 bases). The V gene lost 6 bases and the J gene lost 0 bases, with 14 bases spanning the gap. CDR3 length: 15 residues. Germline CDR1 is MDHEN and CDR2 is SYDVKM. The CDR3 spells CASSEGGGANYGYTF. The CDR3 nucleotides read TGTGCCAGCAGCGAAGGGGGTGGGGCTAACTATGGCTACACCTTC.

The CDR3 region has the DNA TGTGCCAGCAGTTCCGGAGGACTAGCGGGAGACTACAATGAGCAGTTCTTC. It specifies CASSSGGLAGDYNEQFF. The gene calls are TRBV28 and TRBJ2-1, with 13 bases fitting TRBD2. Germline V gene lookup returns CDR1 MDHEN and CDR2 SYDVKM. The CDR3 loop spans 17 amino acids. Losses at the gene ends were 4 bases for V and 3 bases for J; bases not matched to a gene: 6.

This clone turned up a few times. This chain's CDR3 is CASAESGKSSYEQYF. CDR3 nucleotides: TGTGCCAGCGCGGAGAGCGGCAAAAGCTCCTACGAGCAGTACTTC. This chain links TRBV28 with TRBJ2-7; weak D call: TRBD2 (5 bases). Trimming removed 8 bases from V and 0 bases from J, with 17 bases in between. Germline values: CDR1 MDHEN, CDR2 SYDVKM. This CDR3 is built from 15 residues.